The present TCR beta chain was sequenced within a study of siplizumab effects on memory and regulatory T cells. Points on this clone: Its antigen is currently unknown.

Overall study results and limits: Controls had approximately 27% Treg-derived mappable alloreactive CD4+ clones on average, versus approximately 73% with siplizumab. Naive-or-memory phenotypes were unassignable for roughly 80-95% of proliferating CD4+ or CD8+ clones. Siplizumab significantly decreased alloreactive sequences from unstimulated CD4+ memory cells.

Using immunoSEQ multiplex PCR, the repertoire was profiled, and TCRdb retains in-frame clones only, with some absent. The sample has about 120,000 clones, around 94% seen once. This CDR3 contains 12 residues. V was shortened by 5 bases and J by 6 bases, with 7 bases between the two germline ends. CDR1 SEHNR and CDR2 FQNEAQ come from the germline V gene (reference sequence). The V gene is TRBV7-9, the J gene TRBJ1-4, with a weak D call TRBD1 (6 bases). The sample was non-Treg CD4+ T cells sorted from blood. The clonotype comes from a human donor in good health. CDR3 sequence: CASSRTDEKLFF. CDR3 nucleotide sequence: TGTGCCAGCAGCCGGACAGATGAAAAACTGTTTTTT.